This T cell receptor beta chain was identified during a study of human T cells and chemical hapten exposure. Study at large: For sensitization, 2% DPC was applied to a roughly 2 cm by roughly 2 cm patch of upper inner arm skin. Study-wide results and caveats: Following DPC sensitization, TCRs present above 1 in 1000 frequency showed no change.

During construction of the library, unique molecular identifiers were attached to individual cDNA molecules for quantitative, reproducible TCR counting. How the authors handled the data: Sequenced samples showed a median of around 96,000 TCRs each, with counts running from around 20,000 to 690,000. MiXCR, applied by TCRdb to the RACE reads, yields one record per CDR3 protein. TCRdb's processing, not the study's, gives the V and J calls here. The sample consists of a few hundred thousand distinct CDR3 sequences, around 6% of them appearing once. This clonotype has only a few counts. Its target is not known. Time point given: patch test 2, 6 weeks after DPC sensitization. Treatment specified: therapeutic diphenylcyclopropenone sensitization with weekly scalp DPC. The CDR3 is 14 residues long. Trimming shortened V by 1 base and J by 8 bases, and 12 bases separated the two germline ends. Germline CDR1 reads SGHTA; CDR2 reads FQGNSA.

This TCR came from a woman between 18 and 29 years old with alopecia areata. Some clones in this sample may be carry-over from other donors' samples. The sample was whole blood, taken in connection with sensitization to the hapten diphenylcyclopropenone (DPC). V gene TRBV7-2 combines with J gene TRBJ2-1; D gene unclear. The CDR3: CASSLGQALDEQFF. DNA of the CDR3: TGTGCCAGCAGCTTAGGACAAGCGCTCGATGAGCAGTTCTTC.